The rows below give T cell receptor beta chains drawn from one sample of a study of OX40 agonist ivuxolimab in advanced cancers. Clones were sequenced by immunoSEQ multiplex PCR, and TCRdb holds only the in-frame ones, with some missing. Of about 70,000 clones listed, 88% are singletons. This sample comprised CD4+ or CD8+ T cells sorted from blood, obtained in a trial of the OX40 agonist ivuxolimab. The receptors stem from an adult with an advanced solid tumor such as melanoma, head and neck, liver or kidney cancer. CDR3s include the opening cysteine and the closing phenylalanine or tryptophan. A D gene is named only where the DNA matches it firmly. Clone size appears in some rows only: once, few, many, or a class for an expanded clone.

NA	NA	TRBJ2-7	12	TRBV27	TGTGCCAGCAGTCGGCAGCCAAACGAGCAGTACTTC	CASSRQPNEQYF
NA	NA	TRBJ1-2	13	TRBV2	TGTGCCAGCAGTGGCGGAGGGATACGTGGCTACACCTTC	CASSGGGIRGYTF
TRBD2	NA	TRBJ2-3	18	TRBV7-9	TGTGCCAGCAGCTTAGGGACTAGCGGGAGTTCGAGCACAGATACGCAGTATTTT	CASSLGTSGSSSTDTQYF
NA	NA	TRBJ2-7	15	TRBV19	TGTGCCAGTAGTATAGCTGCCGACAAAGCCTACGAGCAGTACTTC	CASSIAADKAYEQYF
NA	NA	TRBJ2-1	14	TRBV5-1	TGCGCCAGCAGCTTGGGGGGGCCTTACAATGAGCAGTTCTTC	CASSLGGPYNEQFF
NA	once	TRBJ1-2	14	TRBV11-2	TGTGCCAGCAGCCGGGACCCTCGAGCGTGGGGCTACACCTTC	CASSRDPRAWGYTF
TRBD1	NA	TRBJ1-5	14	TRBV9	TGTGCCAGCAGCGCGACAGGGGGCAGGGGGCCCCAGCATTTT	CASSATGGRGPQHF
NA	NA	TRBJ1-2	11	TRBV19	TGTGCCAGTACGTCGGACTATGGCTACACCTTC	CASTSDYGYTF
TRBD1	NA	TRBJ2-1	16	TRBV5-1	TGCGCCAGCAGCTTGAAAGTCACAGGGGCATACAATGAGCAGTTCTTC	CASSLKVTGAYNEQFF
TRBD1	NA	TRBJ2-5	14	TRBV5-4	TGTGCCAGCAGCTCGAGGGACAGCCAAGAGACCCAGTACTTC	CASSSRDSQETQYF
NA	NA	TRBJ2-3	13	TRBV4-1	TGCGCCATCAGTGGGGGGCCCGCAGATACGCAGTATTTT	CAISGGPADTQYF
NA	NA	TRBJ1-1	13	TRBV28	TGTGCCAGCAGGGAGAAGTTTAACACTGAAGCTTTCTTT	CASREKFNTEAFF
NA	once	TRBJ1-2	15	TRBV13	TGTGCCAGCAGCTTAGGTACAGCGGGGGTGTATGGCTACACCTTC	CASSLGTAGVYGYTF
NA	once	TRBJ1-1	14	TRBV6-5	TGTGCCAGCCTTCCTACCGGGACGAACACTGAAGCTTTCTTT	CASLPTGTNTEAFF
NA	once	TRBJ2-7	12	TRBV30	TGTGCCTGGAGCCCTAACCACGGCGAGCAGTACTTC	CAWSPNHGEQYF
NA	NA	TRBJ2-7	15	TRBV5-1	TGCGCCAGCAGCTTGTTGTACGGGAGCTCCTACGAGCAGTACTTC	CASSLLYGSSYEQYF
TRBD1	NA	TRBJ2-7	14	TRBV30	TGTGCCTGGATCGGACAGGATAGCTCCTACGAGCAGTACTTC	CAWIGQDSSYEQYF
NA	NA	TRBJ2-7	14	TRBV28	TGTGCCAGCGATCGTGGGGGCAGCAGCTACGAGCAGTACTTC	CASDRGGSSYEQYF
NA	NA	TRBJ1-5	14	TRBV27	TGTGCCAGCAGTTTGGGTGGCAGGGCTCAGCCCCAGCATTTT	CASSLGGRAQPQHF
NA	NA	TRBJ2-1	14	TRBV18	TGTGCCAGCTCACCACCGGCCCCGACGCGGGAGCAGTTCTTC	CASSPPAPTREQFF
NA	NA	TRBJ1-6	15	TRBV9	TGTGCCAGCAGCGCTTCTCCTGGAGGGGTGCAGGCCCTCCACTTT	CASSASPGGVQALHF
TRBD1	NA	TRBJ1-1	15	TRBV28	TGTGCCAGCAGGCCAGGGGGCGCGGGTTCCGCTGAAGCTTTCTTT	CASRPGGAGSAEAFF
TRBD1	NA	TRBJ1-1	16	TRBV7-2	TGTGCCAGCAGCCCTATGACAGGGGTGACGGGCACTGAAGCTTTCTTT	CASSPMTGVTGTEAFF
TRBD1	NA	TRBJ2-2	15	TRBV7-6	TGTGCCAGCAGCAAGGACAGGGGTAACACCGGGGAGCTGTTTTTT	CASSKDRGNTGELFF
NA	NA	TRBJ1-1	13	TRBV10-3	TGTGCCATCAGTGTAGGGGGGCATAGTGAAGCTTTCTTT	CAISVGGHSEAFF
TRBD2	NA	TRBJ2-7	17	TRBV7-9	TGTGCCAGCAGCTTAGCGAAGGATTCGGGAGGAGGGGACGAGCAGTACTTC	CASSLAKDSGGGDEQYF
NA	NA	TRBJ2-5	12	TRBV7-9	TGTGCCAGCAGCCCGCCCGGCGAGACCCAGTACTTC	CASSPPGETQYF
NA	NA	TRBJ2-1	12	TRBV2	TGTGCCAGCACCGCCCGGGCGGGTGAGCAGTTCTTC	CASTARAGEQFF
NA	NA	TRBJ2-7	15	TRBV9	TGTGCCAGCAGCGTAGGTACAGGGTTATCCTACGAGCAGTACTTC	CASSVGTGLSYEQYF
TRBD1	NA	TRBJ1-1	14	TRBV27	TGTGCCAGCAGGGACAGGGGCGAGCACACTGAAGCTTTCTTT	CASRDRGEHTEAFF
NA	NA	TRBJ2-2	13	TRBV18	TGTGCCAGCTCACCAAAACAGGCCGGGGAGCTGTTTTTT	CASSPKQAGELFF
TRBD1	once	TRBJ2-3	13	TRBV6-5	TGTGCCAGCAAGGTCGGGACAGAAGATACGCAGTATTTT	CASKVGTEDTQYF
NA	NA	TRBJ2-1	16	TRBV28	TGTGCCAGCACTCCCGGTGTGGTTGCGTCTTACAATGAGCAGTTCTTC	CASTPGVVASYNEQFF
NA	NA	TRBJ1-2	13	TRBV10-1	TGCGCCAGCAGTGTAGCCAGGGGATATGGCTACACCTTC	CASSVARGYGYTF
NA	few	TRBJ2-1	14	TRBV29-1	TGCAGCGTCTTGCCTGGGATCCCCCTCGGTGAGCAGTTCTTC	CSVLPGIPLGEQFF
NA	NA	TRBJ1-2	12	TRBV28	TGTGCCAGCATGGTCTCTAACTATGGCTACACCTTC	CASMVSNYGYTF
NA	few	TRBJ2-1	16	TRBV5-6	TGTGCCAGCAGCTTGGATATGCGGGCTTCCTACAATGAGCAGTTCTTC	CASSLDMRASYNEQFF
NA	NA	TRBJ2-7	14	TRBV5-1	TGCGCCAGCAGCTTGGCGTCAAGGGTCAACGAGCAGTACTTC	CASSLASRVNEQYF
TRBD1	NA	TRBJ1-2	16	TRBV9	TGTGCCAGCAGCGCCGGGGGGACAGGGGTTGACTATGGCTACACCTTC	CASSAGGTGVDYGYTF
TRBD1	NA	TRBJ2-5	15	TRBV9	TGTGCCAGCAGCCTTAGACAGGGCGTATGGGAGACCCAGTACTTC	CASSLRQGVWETQYF
NA	NA	TRBJ1-5	13	TRBV19	TGTGCCAGTAGTACCGGGCGTAATCAGCCCCAGCATTTT	CASSTGRNQPQHF
NA	NA	TRBJ2-1	13	TRBV5-6	TGTGCCAGCAGCCGAGGGCCGGGGAATGAGCAGTTCTTC	CASSRGPGNEQFF
TRBD1	NA	TRBJ1-5	14	TRBV25-1	TGTGCCAGCAGTGGGACAGGGGGCAATCAGCCCCAGCATTTT	CASSGTGGNQPQHF
TRBD2	NA	TRBJ2-2	15	TRBV5-4	TGTGCCAGCAGCCCCTCTAGCGGTTACACCGGGGAGCTGTTTTTT	CASSPSSGYTGELFF
NA	NA	TRBJ2-7	11	TRBV28	TGTGCCAGCAGTTTATCCGAAAAGCAGTACTTC	CASSLSEKQYF
TRBD1	NA	TRBJ1-4	18	TRBV5-5	TGTGCCAGCAGCATCCGGGACAGCTACACCGCAACTAATGAAAAACTGTTTTTT	CASSIRDSYTATNEKLFF
NA	NA	TRBJ2-7	14	TRBV18	TGTGCCAGCTCACTAGACGGTCAGCTGGAGGAGCAGTACTTC	CASSLDGQLEEQYF
NA	NA	TRBJ2-7	15	TRBV7-8	TGTGCCAGCAGCTTAGATGGAGCGGAAATCTACGAGCAGTACTTC	CASSLDGAEIYEQYF
NA	NA	TRBJ2-3	16	TRBV18	TGTGCCAGCTCACCACCGAAAAGCAGTGGAACAGATACGCAGTATTTT	CASSPPKSSGTDTQYF
TRBD1	NA	TRBJ1-2	13	TRBV6-8	TGTGCCAGCAGGAGGCTCGACAGGGTAGGCTACACCTTC	CASRRLDRVGYTF
TRBD1	NA	TRBJ1-1	14	TRBV2	TGTGCCAGCAGGATAGACAGGGGGGACACTGAAGCTTTCTTT	CASRIDRGDTEAFF
NA	NA	TRBJ2-2	15	TRBV7-2	TGTGCCAGCAGCCGAGCGAGGGTGGGCACCGGGGAGCTGTTTTTT	CASSRARVGTGELFF
TRBD1	NA	TRBJ1-5	16	TRBV7-8	TGTGCCAGCAGCCCGGACAGGGAACTAAGCAATCAGCCCCAGCATTTT	CASSPDRELSNQPQHF
NA	once	TRBJ2-6	15	TRBV2	TGTGCCAGCAGTGAACAAGGGGTCGGGGCCAACGTCCTGACTTTC	CASSEQGVGANVLTF
NA	NA	TRBJ2-2	15	TRBV5-4	TGTGCCAGCAGCGAGCAGACGACGAACACCGGGGAGCTGTTTTTT	CASSEQTTNTGELFF